The 17 T cell receptor beta chains in this list originate from one sample, sequenced in a study of sequential checkpoint blockade in melanoma. Treatment reported: randomized to nivolumab then ipilimumab (arm A) or the reverse (arm B). Clones were read by immunoSEQ multiplex PCR, and TCRdb kept only the in-frame ones, dropping some. The profile shows 30,000 to 40,000 clones, 80% to 90% of them singletons. The sample in question was CD8+ T cells sorted from blood (inferred from file names), obtained from a patient given nivolumab and ipilimumab in sequence. The receptors originated from a human donor with melanoma.

The gene calls are TRBV7-6 and TRBJ1-1, with 7 positions matching TRBD1. Germline CDR1 is SGHVS and CDR2 is FNYEAQ. The CDR3 has 14 amino acids. J lost 7 bases, V lost 2 bases, and 7 bases had no gene match. The CDR3 region is CASSLLRGQSEAFF. CDR3 in DNA: TGTGCCAGCAGCTTATTAAGGGGACAGAGTGAAGCTTTCTTT.

The chain employs TRBV27 and TRBJ2-2; TRBD2 is a possible D gene (5 bases). CDR1 and CDR2 (germline): MNHEY, SMNVEV (reference sequence). The CDR3 is 15 residues long. Trimming shortened V by 1 base and J by 3 bases, and 9 bases separated the two germline ends. The CDR3 region is CASSLLGSYTGELFF. Here the CDR3 DNA reads TGTGCCAGCAGTTTATTGGGGAGTTACACCGGGGAGCTGTTTTTT.

The chain carries TRBV14 and TRBJ2-1, with 16 bases lining up with TRBD2. Looked up from germline, CDR1 is SGHDN and CDR2 is FVKESK. This CDR3 is built from 16 residues. The trim removed 4 bases at V and 8 bases at J, leaving 5 bases unmatched. For the CDR3, the DNA is TGTGCCAGCAGCCCGCTGGGACTAGCGGGAGGGGATGAGCAGTTCTTC. This gives the protein CASSPLGLAGGDEQFF.

The J gene is TRBJ2-5, the V gene TRBV30, with TRBD2 matching 8 bases. The CDR3 contains 16 residues. V was clipped by 0 bases and J by 11 bases; unmatched bases: 17. Germline values: CDR1 GTSNPN, CDR2 SVGIG (reference sequence). The CDR3 sequence is CAWSVWEGLGIREQYF. CDR3 in DNA: TGTGCCTGGAGTGTATGGGAGGGACTAGGAATTCGGGAGCAGTACTTC.

The chain uses TRBV15 and TRBJ2-5, with TRBD2 matching 7 bases. The germline V gene encodes CDR1 LNHNV and CDR2 YYDKDF (reference sequence). This CDR3 region has 16 residues. Losses at the gene ends were 0 bases for V and 5 bases for J; bases not matched to a gene: 9. CDR3 coding DNA: TGTGCCACCAGCAGAGATAGGTCGGGGGGAGACGAGACCCAGTACTTC. As protein: CATSRDRSGGDETQYF.

The chain joins TRBV15 to TRBJ2-1, with D possibly matching TRBD2 (6 bases). Germline-derived CDR1 and CDR2 are LNHNV and YYDKDF (reference sequence). The CDR3 is 14 residues long. Trimming took off 4 bases at V and 8 bases at J, with 15 bases between the two ends. The CDR3 DNA sequence: TGTGCCACCAGCATGGGACTCATCGGCGATGAGCAGTTCTTC. It yields the protein CATSMGLIGDEQFF.

V is TRBV7-9 and J is TRBJ2-1, with a weak D call TRBD1 (6 bases). The V and J ends lost 2 bases and 8 bases respectively, with 10 bases between them. The CDR3 length is 13 residues. Germline loops: CDR1 SEHNR, CDR2 FQNEAQ (reference sequence). CDR3 sequence reads: CASSLRTEYEQFF. CDR3 DNA sequence: TGTGCCAGCAGCTTACGGACAGAGTATGAGCAGTTCTTC.

Turning to this clone: An end of the junction differs from the germline gene, which may be a read error. The chain carries TRBV14 and TRBJ2-1, with D uncertain. The CDR3 covers 15 residues. Germline lookup yields CDR1 SGHDN and CDR2 FVKESK. This CDR3 is CASTQGLLSYNEQFF. The CDR3 DNA reads as TGTGCCAGCACCCAAGGCCTACTTTCCTACAATGAGCAGTTCTTC.

V and J are TRBV10-3 and TRBJ2-7, with 13 bases fitting TRBD2. Germline values: CDR1 ENHRY, CDR2 SYGVKD. This CDR3 contains 17 residues. The ends lost 0 bases at V and 5 bases at J; junction bases unmatched: 7. The CDR3 here is CAISESAGLAGVNEQYV. The CDR3 region has the DNA TGTGCCATCAGTGAGTCGGCCGGACTAGCGGGAGTTAACGAGCAGTACGTC.

Details on this clone: A junction end diverges from the germline sequence, so it may reflect a read error. The chain uses TRBV19 and TRBJ2-2; the D gene is possibly TRBD1 (5 bases). CDR1 is LNHDA and CDR2 is SQIVND in the germline V gene (reference sequence). This CDR3 is 13 amino acids long. CDR3 region: CASSIGAGGELFF. The CDR3 coding sequence is TGTGCCAGCAGTATAGGGGCCGGCGGGGAGCTGTTTTTT.

This clone has more than one count but fewer than ten. The chain is built from TRBV7-9 and TRBJ1-4; TRBD1 aligns across 9 bases. V lost 4 bases to trimming and J lost 10 bases; unmatched junction nucleotides: 7. From germline, CDR1 is SEHNR and CDR2 FQNEAQ (reference sequence). CDR3 length: 14 residues. CDR3 residues: CASSYPDRGGKLFF. For the CDR3, the DNA is TGTGCCAGCAGCTACCCGGACAGGGGAGGAAAACTGTTTTTT.

The gene calls are TRBV25-1 and TRBJ2-1; perhaps TRBD2 as D (6 bases). The CDR3 is 13 residues long. With 6 bases removed from V and 3 bases from J, the gap between germline ends came to 9 bases. Germline assignment: CDR1 MGHDK and CDR2 SYGVNS. The CDR3 DNA reads as TGTGCCAGCAGGGGACTTAACTACAATGAGCAGTTCTTC. It is translated as CASRGLNYNEQFF.

The CDR3 protein is CASSLDRNTEAFF. For the CDR3, the DNA is TGTGCCAGCAGTCTTGACAGAAACACTGAAGCTTTCTTT. J is TRBJ1-1 and V is TRBV27; D may be TRBD1 (5 bases). With 5 bases removed from V and 2 bases from J, the gap between germline ends came to 9 bases. The CDR3 contains 13 residues. The V gene's germline CDR1 is MNHEY and CDR2 SMNVEV (reference sequence).

V usage is TRBV4-3 and J usage is TRBJ1-2; no clear D. Trimming shortened V by 0 bases and J by 2 bases, and 16 bases separated the two germline ends. CDR3 length: 17 residues. Germline V gene sequence: CDR1 LGHNA, CDR2 YSLEER. CDR3 residues: CASSQDITGGTNYGYTF. In DNA form, the CDR3 reads TGCGCCAGCAGCCAAGATATAACGGGTGGAACGAACTATGGCTACACCTTC.

The CDR3 DNA sequence: TGTGCCAGCAACCTACAGGGGGGCGGCACTGAAGCTTTCTTT. Translating gives CASNLQGGGTEAFF. This rearrangement joins TRBV5-4 to TRBJ1-1, with TRBD1 identical over 8 bases. Per germline, CDR1 SGHNT and CDR2 YYREEE (reference sequence). The length of the CDR3 is 14 residues. The junction had 8 bases not matched to a gene; V was cut back by 6 bases and J by 4 bases.

CDR3 coding DNA: TGTGCCAGCAGCCAAGTAGGTAGCGGGACCTACGAGCAGTACTTC. This gives the protein CASSQVGSGTYEQYF. The chain employs TRBV4-2 and TRBJ2-5; 8 bases are a match to TRBD2. The J call could be wrong; TRBJ2-7 is a better fit for the DNA end. CDR3 size: 15 residues. Germline assignment: CDR1 LGHNA and CDR2 YNFKEQ.

This clone was detected once. The genes are TRBV5-6 and TRBJ1-2; D uncertain. The CDR3 has 15 residues. V was shortened by 4 bases and J by 2 bases, with 15 bases between the two germline ends. The germline V gene encodes CDR1 SGHDT and CDR2 YYEEEE. The CDR3 DNA is TGTGCCAGCAGCCGCCGCTCAGGCGCGAACTATGGCTACACCTTC. It yields the protein CASSRRSGANYGYTF.